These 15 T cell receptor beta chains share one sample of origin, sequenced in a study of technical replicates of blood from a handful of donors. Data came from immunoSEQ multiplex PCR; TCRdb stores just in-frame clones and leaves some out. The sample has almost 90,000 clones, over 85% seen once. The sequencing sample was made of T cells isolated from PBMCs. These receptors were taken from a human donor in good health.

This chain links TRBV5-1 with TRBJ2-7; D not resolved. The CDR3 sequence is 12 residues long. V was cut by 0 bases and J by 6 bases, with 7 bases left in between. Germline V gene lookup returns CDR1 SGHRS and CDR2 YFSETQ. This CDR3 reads CASSLGSGEQYF. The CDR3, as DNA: TGCGCCAGCAGCTTGGGATCGGGCGAGCAGTACTTC.

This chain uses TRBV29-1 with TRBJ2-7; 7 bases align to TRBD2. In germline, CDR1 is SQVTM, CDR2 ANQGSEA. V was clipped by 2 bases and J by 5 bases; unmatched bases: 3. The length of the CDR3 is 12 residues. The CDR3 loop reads CSVEYRGDEQYF. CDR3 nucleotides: TGCAGCGTTGAATATCGGGGGGACGAGCAGTACTTC.

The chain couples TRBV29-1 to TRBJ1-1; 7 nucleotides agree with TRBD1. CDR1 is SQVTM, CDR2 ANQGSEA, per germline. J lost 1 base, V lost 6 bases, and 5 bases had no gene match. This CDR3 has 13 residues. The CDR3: CSVWTGGNTEAFF. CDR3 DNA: TGCAGCGTGTGGACAGGAGGGAACACTGAAGCTTTCTTT. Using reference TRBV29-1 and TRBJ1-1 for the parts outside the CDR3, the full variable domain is SAVISQKPSRDICQRGTSLTIQCQVDSQVTMMFWYRQQPGQSLTLIATANQGSEATYESGFVIDKFPISRPNLTFSTLTVSNMSPEDSSIYLCSVWTGGNTEAFFGQGTRLTVV.

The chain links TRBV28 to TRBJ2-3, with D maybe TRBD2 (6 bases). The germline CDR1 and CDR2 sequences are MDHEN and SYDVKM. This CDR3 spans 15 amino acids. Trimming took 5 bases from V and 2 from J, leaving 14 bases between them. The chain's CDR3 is CASSLLAEHTDTQYF. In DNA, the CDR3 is TGTGCCAGCAGTCTGTTAGCGGAGCACACAGATACGCAGTATTTT.

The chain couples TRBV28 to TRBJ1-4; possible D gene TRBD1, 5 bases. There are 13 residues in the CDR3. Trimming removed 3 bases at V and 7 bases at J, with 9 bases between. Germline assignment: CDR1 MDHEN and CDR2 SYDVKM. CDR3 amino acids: CASSLGGSEKLFF. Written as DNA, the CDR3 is TGTGCCAGCAGTTTGGGGGGGAGTGAAAAACTGTTTTTT.

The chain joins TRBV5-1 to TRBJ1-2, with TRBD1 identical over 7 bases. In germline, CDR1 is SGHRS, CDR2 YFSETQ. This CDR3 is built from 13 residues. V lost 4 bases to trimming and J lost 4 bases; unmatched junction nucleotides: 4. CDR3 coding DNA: TGCGCCAGCAGCCGTGACAGGGTCTATGGCTACACCTTC. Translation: CASSRDRVYGYTF.

This CDR3 reads CAWTGELDNSPLHF. In nucleotides, the CDR3 is TGTGCCTGGACAGGGGAATTAGATAATTCACCCCTCCACTTT. J is TRBJ1-6 and V is TRBV30; D possibly corresponds to TRBD1 (6 bases). Trimming stripped 4 bases from V and 5 bases from J, with 12 bases between. CDR3 length: 14 residues. Germline CDR1 and CDR2: GTSNPN and SVGIG (reference sequence).

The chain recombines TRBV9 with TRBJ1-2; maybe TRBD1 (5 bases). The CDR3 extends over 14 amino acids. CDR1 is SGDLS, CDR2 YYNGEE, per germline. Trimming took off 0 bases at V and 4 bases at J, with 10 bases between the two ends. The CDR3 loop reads CASSVGGSTYGYTF. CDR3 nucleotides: TGTGCCAGCAGCGTAGGGGGCAGCACCTATGGCTACACCTTC.

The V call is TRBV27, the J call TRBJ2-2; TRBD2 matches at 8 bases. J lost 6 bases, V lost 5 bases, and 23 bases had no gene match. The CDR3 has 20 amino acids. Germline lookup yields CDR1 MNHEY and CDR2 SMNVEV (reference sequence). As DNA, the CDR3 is TGTGCCAGCAGTGTTCTGAGCGTCGGGAGGGCCGGAGGGGGGGCCGGGGAGCTGTTTTTT. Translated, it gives CASSVLSVGRAGGGAGELFF.

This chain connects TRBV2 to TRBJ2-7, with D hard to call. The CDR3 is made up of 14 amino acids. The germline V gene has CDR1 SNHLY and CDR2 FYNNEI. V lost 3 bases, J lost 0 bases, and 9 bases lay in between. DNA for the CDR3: TGTGCCAGCAGTGACCGTCTCAGCTCCTACGAGCAGTACTTC. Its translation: CASSDRLSSYEQYF.

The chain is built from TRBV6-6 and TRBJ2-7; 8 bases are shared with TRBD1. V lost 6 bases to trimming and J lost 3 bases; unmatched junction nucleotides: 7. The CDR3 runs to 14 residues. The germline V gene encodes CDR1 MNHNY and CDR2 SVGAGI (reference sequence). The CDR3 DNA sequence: TGTGCCAGCAGAATCCGGGGACAGGTCTACGAGCAGTACTTC. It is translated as CASRIRGQVYEQYF.

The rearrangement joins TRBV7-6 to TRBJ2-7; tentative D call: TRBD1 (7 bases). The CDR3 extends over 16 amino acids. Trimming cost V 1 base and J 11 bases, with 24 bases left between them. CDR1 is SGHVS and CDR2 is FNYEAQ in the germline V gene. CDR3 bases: TGTGCCAGCAGCTTAGGTCGGGGGACAGCAGGGCTTGGGGAGTACTTC. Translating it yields CASSLGRGTAGLGEYF.

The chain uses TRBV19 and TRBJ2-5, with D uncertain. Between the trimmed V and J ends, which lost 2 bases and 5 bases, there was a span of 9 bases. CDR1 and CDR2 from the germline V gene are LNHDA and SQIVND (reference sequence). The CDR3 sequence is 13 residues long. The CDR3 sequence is CASSILIRETQYF. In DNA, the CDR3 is TGTGCCAGTAGTATACTGATTCGGGAGACCCAGTACTTC.

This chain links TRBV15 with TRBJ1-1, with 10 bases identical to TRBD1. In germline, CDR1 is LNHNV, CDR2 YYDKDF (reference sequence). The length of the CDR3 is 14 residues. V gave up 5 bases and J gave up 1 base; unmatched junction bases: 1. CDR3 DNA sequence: TGTGCCACCAGCGGGGACAGGGGGAACACTGAAGCTTTCTTT. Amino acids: CATSGDRGNTEAFF.

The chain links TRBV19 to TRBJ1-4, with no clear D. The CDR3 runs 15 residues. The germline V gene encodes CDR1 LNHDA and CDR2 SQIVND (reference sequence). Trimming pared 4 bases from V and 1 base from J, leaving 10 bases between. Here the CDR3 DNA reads TGTGCCAGTAGTAGGCAGACTCAAACTAATGAAAAACTGTTTTTT. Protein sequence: CASSRQTQTNEKLFF.